A single sample is the source of the 31 T cell receptor beta chains below, sequenced in a study of T cell responses to AZD1222 COVID-19 vaccine. The assay was immunoSEQ multiplex PCR, and TCRdb's table has in-frame clones only and misses some. The table lists fewer than 110,000 clones, about 92% of them singletons. The material was peripheral blood, obtained on day 0 of AZD1222 vaccination. These receptors all stem from an adult in good health.

V and J are TRBV29-1 and TRBJ1-1; D might be TRBD1 (6 bases). The CDR3 contains 14 residues. CDR1 and CDR2 (germline): SQVTM, ANQGSEA. Trimming pared 7 bases from V and 0 bases from J, leaving 15 bases between. The CDR3 loop reads CSAIPGHMNTEAFF. As DNA, the CDR3 is TGCAGCGCTATACCGGGACACATGAACACTGAAGCTTTCTTT. Full variable domain (outside the CDR3, taken from reference TRBV29-1 and TRBJ1-1): SAVISQKPSRDICQRGTSLTIQCQVDSQVTMMFWYRQQPGQSLTLIATANQGSEATYESGFVIDKFPISRPNLTFSTLTVSNMSPEDSSIYLCSAIPGHMNTEAFFGQGTRLTVV.

The rearrangement links TRBV19 to TRBJ1-1; D is perhaps TRBD1 (6 bases). Germline V gene data show CDR1 as LNHDA and CDR2 as SQIVND (reference sequence). There are 18 residues in the CDR3. The V end lost 5 bases, the J end lost 0 bases, and 22 bases lay between the germline ends. CDR3 protein: CASSLRSGGRPMNTEAFF. The CDR3 DNA follows: TGTGCCAGTAGTCTCCGCTCGGGGGGGCGCCCGATGAACACTGAAGCTTTCTTT.

The rearrangement links TRBV2 to TRBJ1-4, with D unclear. The CDR3 is 14 amino acids. Germline CDR1 SNHLY, CDR2 FYNNEI. V shed 7 bases and J shed 6 bases, with 15 bases lying between them. The CDR3 loop reads CASKAMQVDEKLFF. In DNA form, the CDR3 reads TGTGCCAGCAAGGCCATGCAAGTGGATGAAAAACTGTTTTTT. Together with reference TRBV2 and TRBJ1-4, the CDR3 gives the full variable domain: EPEVTQTPSHQVTQMGQEVILRCVPISNHLYFYWYRQILGQKVEFLVSFYNNEISEKSEIFDDQFSVERPDGSNFTLKIRSTKLEDSAMYFCASKAMQVDEKLFFGSGTQLSVL.

This rearrangement joins TRBV2 to TRBJ2-3, with 7 bases lining up with TRBD2. The CDR3 is 13 residues long. CDR1 SNHLY and CDR2 FYNNEI come from the germline V gene. J lost 3 bases, V lost 8 bases, and 5 bases had no gene match. The CDR3 DNA reads as TGTGCCAGCGGGGGGGGAGAGACAGATACGCAGTATTTT. Amino acids: CASGGGETDTQYF.

The rearrangement joins TRBV6-5 to TRBJ2-2; perhaps TRBD1 as D (6 bases). There are 15 residues in the CDR3. The germline V gene encodes CDR1 MNHEY and CDR2 SVGAGI. V gave up 11 bases and J gave up 9 bases, with 25 bases separating them. The CDR3 DNA reads TGTGCCGGACCCACCTGGGAGACAGGACCCAGGGAGCTGTTTTTT. It codes for CAGPTWETGPRELFF.

This clone was seen a few times. CDR3 sequence reads: CASNGASSYEQYF. CDR3 coding DNA: TGTGCCAGCAATGGGGCCAGCTCCTACGAGCAGTACTTC. This sequence joins TRBV2 and TRBJ2-7, with a possible D match to TRBD1 (5 bases). Germline V gives CDR1 SNHLY, CDR2 FYNNEI. This CDR3 is 13 amino acids long. The V gene lost 7 bases and the J gene lost 0 bases, with 10 bases spanning the gap.

This chain joins TRBV4-1 and TRBJ1-6; D is unresolved. The CDR3 extends over 14 amino acids. The germline gives CDR1 MGHRA, CDR2 YSYEKL. V was pared by 2 bases and J by 7 bases, with 9 bases between. Here the CDR3 reads CASSQRSANSPLHF. As DNA, the CDR3 is TGCGCCAGCAGCCAACGCTCGGCCAATTCACCCCTCCACTTT.

This clone was detected only once. The J gene is TRBJ2-5, the V gene TRBV5-1; TRBD1 might be the D (5 bases). Trimming shortened V by 7 bases and J by 4 bases, and 8 bases separated the two germline ends. This CDR3 contains 11 residues. Germline CDR1 reads SGHRS; CDR2 reads YFSETQ. In DNA, the CDR3 is TGCGCCAGCGTTCAGGGAGAGACCCAGTACTTC. Protein sequence: CASVQGETQYF.

The chain joins TRBV6-5 to TRBJ1-2; possible D gene TRBD1, 5 bases. This CDR3 spans 15 amino acids. Germline V gene data show CDR1 as MNHEY and CDR2 as SVGAGI. V shed 6 bases and J shed 5 bases, with 19 bases lying between them. The CDR3 region has the DNA TGTGCCAGCAGCCAGAACAGGTTTACGGGGTATGGCTACACCTTC. Translation gives CASSQNRFTGYGYTF.

V gene TRBV28 combines with J gene TRBJ1-1, with D possibly TRBD1 on 5 matching bases. Trimming took off 7 bases at V and 0 bases at J, with 15 bases between the two ends. Looked up from germline, CDR1 is MDHEN and CDR2 is SYDVKM. CDR3 length: 15 amino acids. CDR3 amino acids: CASTTPGRLNTEAFF. The CDR3 DNA is TGTGCCAGCACCACTCCGGGGCGGTTGAACACTGAAGCTTTCTTT.

The CDR3 loop is CASRDFAYEQYF. CDR3 in DNA: TGTGCCAGCCGGGACTTCGCCTACGAGCAGTACTTC. The chain employs TRBV18 and TRBJ2-7, with D possibly TRBD2 on 6 matching bases. The CDR3 contains 12 residues. V lost 8 bases and J lost 2, with 10 bases in between. The germline CDR1 and CDR2 sequences are KGHSH and LQKENI.

J is TRBJ1-3 and V is TRBV7-9; D perhaps matches TRBD1 (6 bases). The germline V gene encodes CDR1 SEHNR and CDR2 FQNEAQ (reference sequence). CDR3 length: 16 residues. Trimming stripped 5 bases from V and 7 bases from J, with 21 bases between. CDR3 coding DNA: TGTGCCAGCAGCCCCGGACAGATCCCCGCCGGGAACACCATATATTTT. It codes for CASSPGQIPAGNTIYF. Supplemented by reference TRBV7-9 and TRBJ1-3, the full variable domain reads DTGVSQNPRHKITKRGQNVTFRCDPISEHNRLYWYRQTLGQGPEFLTYFQNEAQLEKSRLLSDRFSAERPKGSFSTLEIQRTEQGDSAMYLCASSPGQIPAGNTIYFGEGSWLTVV.

V usage is TRBV30 and J usage is TRBJ1-3, with D hard to call. CDR1 and CDR2 from the germline V gene are GTSNPN and SVGIG (reference sequence). The CDR3 is 13 residues long. Trimming left V 3 bases short and J 0 bases short, with 6 bases between. In DNA, the CDR3 is TGTGCCTGGAGCTCCTTCTCTGGAAACACCATATATTTT. Amino acids: CAWSSFSGNTIYF. Filled out from reference TRBV30 and TRBJ1-3, the complete variable domain reads SQTIHQWPATLVQPVGSPLSLECTVEGTSNPNLYWYRQAAGRGLQLLFYSVGIGQISSEVPQNLSASRPQDRQFILSSKKLLLSDSGFYLCAWSSFSGNTIYFGEGSWLTVV.

For this clone: The same CDR3 can be traced to other DNA sequences in this sample. The gene calls are TRBV6-5 and TRBJ2-7, with 11 bases matching TRBD1. V shed 2 bases and J 5 bases; nucleotides not matched to a gene: 2. Per germline, CDR1 MNHEY and CDR2 SVGAGI. The CDR3 spans 14 residues. The CDR3 region is CASSYGQGADEQYF. The CDR3 bases are TGTGCCAGCAGTTACGGACAGGGGGCCGACGAGCAGTACTTC.

The chain carries TRBV19 and TRBJ2-7; D ambiguous. V lost 6 bases and J 0 bases, leaving 9 bases between the germline ends. The CDR3 contains 13 residues. CDR1 is LNHDA, CDR2 SQIVND, per germline (reference sequence). Here the CDR3 reads CASSPGNSYEQYF. DNA of the CDR3: TGTGCCAGTAGCCCCGGCAACTCCTACGAGCAGTACTTC.

This chain joins TRBV30 and TRBJ2-7, with TRBD2 as a possible D gene (5 bases). Germline V CDR1 and CDR2: GTSNPN, SVGIG (reference sequence). There are 13 residues in the CDR3. Trimming left V 1 base short and J 6 bases short, with 13 bases between. Written as DNA, the CDR3 is TGTGCCTGGAGTGCGGGAAACAATCCCGAGCAGTACTTC. It is translated as CAWSAGNNPEQYF. The full variable domain, its missing parts supplied by reference TRBV30 and TRBJ2-7, is SQTIHQWPATLVQPVGSPLSLECTVEGTSNPNLYWYRQAAGRGLQLLFYSVGIGQISSEVPQNLSASRPQDRQFILSSKKLLLSDSGFYLCAWSAGNNPEQYFGPGTRLTVT.

The V call is TRBV4-1, the J call TRBJ1-5; D is possibly TRBD1 (6 bases). V was trimmed by 4 bases and J by 6 bases, leaving 19 bases between them. Germline CDR1 and CDR2: MGHRA and YSYEKL. This CDR3 is 16 amino acids long. Here the CDR3 reads CASSLIGEGGSQPQHF. For the CDR3, the DNA is TGCGCCAGCAGCCTCATCGGAGAGGGGGGGAGTCAGCCCCAGCATTTT.

V is TRBV3-1 (or the pseudogene TRBV3-2) and J is TRBJ2-5, with 9 bases lining up with TRBD2. The germline V gene has CDR1 LGHDT and CDR2 YNNKEL (reference sequence). The CDR3 has 15 residues. J lost 3 bases, V lost 3 bases, and 5 bases had no gene match. The CDR3 loop is CASSHLAGAKETQYF. In nucleotides, the CDR3 is TGTGCCAGCAGCCATTTAGCGGGGGCGAAAGAGACCCAGTACTTC.

This chain connects TRBV4-3 to TRBJ2-1; maybe TRBD1 (6 bases). Per germline, CDR1 LGHNA and CDR2 YSLEER. The V gene lost 3 bases and the J gene lost 4 bases, with 13 bases spanning the gap. The CDR3 runs to 15 residues. The CDR3 region is CASSHDWTVYNEQFF. CDR3 nucleotide sequence: TGCGCCAGCAGCCACGATTGGACAGTTTACAATGAGCAGTTCTTC.

J is TRBJ1-6 and V is TRBV9; unclear D gene. CDR1 and CDR2 (germline): SGDLS, YYNGEE. The CDR3 totals 12 residues. The germline V and J ends were trimmed by 1 base and 10 bases, with 6 bases remaining between them. CDR3 DNA sequence: TGTGCCAGCAGCGTAAATGGCTCACCCCTCCACTTT. Its translation is CASSVNGSPLHF.

V and J are TRBV2 and TRBJ2-5, with D unresolved. The germline gives CDR1 SNHLY, CDR2 FYNNEI. The CDR3 is made up of 11 amino acids. V was pared by 2 bases and J by 5 bases, with 3 bases between. Written as DNA, the CDR3 is TGTGCCAGCAGTGAATTGGAGACCCAGTACTTC. This codes for CASSELETQYF.

The chain links TRBV2 to TRBJ1-5; D remains ambiguous. This CDR3 comprises 14 residues. Trimming pared 6 bases from V and 7 bases from J, leaving 16 bases between. The germline V gene has CDR1 SNHLY and CDR2 FYNNEI. CDR3 sequence (DNA): TGTGCCAGCAGCCCGGATGGGGTATGGCAGCCCCAGCATTTT. This translates into CASSPDGVWQPQHF.

This clone was seen once. The rearrangement uses TRBV18 and TRBJ2-7; D is uncertain. The CDR3 runs to 16 residues. Germline assignment: CDR1 KGHSH and CDR2 LQKENI. V was clipped by 0 bases and J by 6 bases, with 18 bases between them. The CDR3 DNA reads TGTGCCAGCTCACCACCGAGCCTCTCACGGTCGGGCGAGCAGTACTTC. As protein: CASSPPSLSRSGEQYF. Full variable domain (outside the CDR3, taken from reference TRBV18 and TRBJ2-7): NAGVMQNPRHLVRRRGQEARLRCSPMKGHSHVYWYRQLPEEGLKFMVYLQKENIIDESGMPKERFSAEFPKEGPSILRIQQVVRGDSAAYFCASSPPSLSRSGEQYFGPGTRLTVT.

V is TRBV20-1 and J is TRBJ2-1; D ambiguous. Germline CDR1 DFQATT, CDR2 SNEGSKA (reference sequence). The CDR3 contains 11 residues. V was clipped by 3 bases and J by 6 bases, with 6 bases between them. CDR3 sequence: CSARHSNEQFF. Written as DNA, the CDR3 is TGCAGTGCTAGGCACTCCAATGAGCAGTTCTTC.

A single count supports this clone. The genes are TRBV30 and TRBJ2-3, with 7 bases identical to TRBD2. Germline assignment: CDR1 GTSNPN and CDR2 SVGIG (reference sequence). The CDR3 is 14 amino acids. Unmatched junction bases numbered 7, after V lost 5 bases and J lost 2 bases. The chain's CDR3 is CAWGRRGSTDTQYF. As DNA, the CDR3 is TGTGCCTGGGGGAGGCGGGGGTCCACAGATACGCAGTATTTT.

J is TRBJ1-2 and V is TRBV3-1 (or the pseudogene TRBV3-2); D is unresolved. Trimming cost V 0 bases and J 6 bases, with 14 bases left between them. CDR1 and CDR2 (germline): LGHDT, YNNKEL (reference sequence). This CDR3 has 15 residues. DNA of the CDR3: TGTGCCAGCAGCCAAGACACAGACCCCTACGATGGCTACACCTTC. Its protein is CASSQDTDPYDGYTF.

This chain uses TRBV7-9 with TRBJ1-1, with 10 bases identical to TRBD1. Germline V gives CDR1 SEHNR, CDR2 FQNEAQ (reference sequence). V gave up 5 bases and J gave up 4 bases; unmatched junction bases: 7. The CDR3 spans 15 residues. The CDR3 region is CASSAPGQGITEAFF. The CDR3, as DNA: TGTGCCAGCAGCGCACCGGGACAGGGGATCACTGAAGCTTTCTTT.

V and J are TRBV30 and TRBJ2-3; D is ambiguous. Germline V CDR1 and CDR2: GTSNPN, SVGIG (reference sequence). V lost 5 bases, J lost 0 bases, and 9 bases lay in between. The CDR3 contains 13 residues. In nucleotides, the CDR3 is TGTGCCTGGGAACCAGAGAGCACAGATACGCAGTATTTT. Translation: CAWEPESTDTQYF.

The chain uses TRBV28 and TRBJ1-6; no firm D call. V was cut by 5 bases and J by 5 bases, with 10 bases left in between. This CDR3 region has 14 residues. Germline assignment: CDR1 MDHEN and CDR2 SYDVKM. CDR3: CASSVPLNNSPLHF. The CDR3 DNA is TGTGCCAGCAGTGTACCCCTTAATAATTCACCCCTCCACTTT.

This chain connects TRBV7-2 to TRBJ1-2, with D tentatively TRBD1 (6 bases). The CDR3 length is 14 residues. The V end was cut by 5 bases, the J end by 6 bases, with 16 bases between. The germline gives CDR1 SGHTA, CDR2 FQGNSA. The chain's CDR3 is CASSRPGGGDGYTF. The CDR3 bases are TGTGCCAGCAGCCGCCCCGGGGGGGGCGATGGCTACACCTTC.

This chain joins TRBV2 and TRBJ1-2; 8 nucleotides align to TRBD1. The CDR3 is 14 residues long. Germline CDR1 is SNHLY and CDR2 is FYNNEI. V shed 2 bases and J 4 bases; nucleotides not matched to a gene: 3. The CDR3 region has the DNA TGTGCCAGCAGTGAACAGGGGGCTCGCTATGGCTACACCTTC. Its protein is CASSEQGARYGYTF.